The 20 T cell receptor beta chains below come from one sample, sequenced in a study of siplizumab effects on memory and regulatory T cells. The method was immunoSEQ multiplex PCR; TCRdb's version includes in-frame clones alone and lacks a portion of them. The sample yields some 53,000 clones, approximately 97% seen once. Sequenced material: naive CD4+ T cells sorted from blood. These receptors all come from a human donor in good health.

The V call is TRBV6-5, the J call TRBJ1-2, with D perhaps matching TRBD1 (5 bases). The ends were cut back, 7 bases at V and 8 bases at J, with 11 bases in the middle. The CDR3 sequence is 11 residues long. Germline V gene lookup returns CDR1 MNHEY and CDR2 SVGAGI. The CDR3 coding sequence is TGTGCCAGCATGTCACGGGGCGGCTACACCTTC. This encodes CASMSRGGYTF.

This rearrangement joins TRBV12-5 to TRBJ2-1; 7 bases agree with TRBD2. CDR1 and CDR2 from the germline V gene are LGHNT and FRNRAP. The CDR3 loop spans 17 amino acids. V was pared by 4 bases and J by 4 bases, with 13 bases of the junction left unmatched. The CDR3 sequence is CASGSLLGRGSYNEQFF. Written as DNA, the CDR3 is TGTGCTAGTGGTTCCCTCCTCGGGCGGGGGTCGTACAATGAGCAGTTCTTC.

This chain links TRBV27 with TRBJ1-1, with 8 bases lining up with TRBD1. Germline CDR1 and CDR2: MNHEY and SMNVEV (reference sequence). Germline trimming cut 6 bases from V and 6 bases from J; bases unmatched to any gene: 6. This CDR3 has 13 amino acids. The CDR3 bases are TGTGCCAGCAGGGGGACAGGTTGGTCTGAAGCTTTCTTT. It yields the protein CASRGTGWSEAFF.

V usage is TRBV25-1 and J usage is TRBJ2-3; no reliable D call. Between the trimmed V and J ends, which lost 8 bases and 0 bases, there was a span of 12 bases. Germline values: CDR1 MGHDK, CDR2 SYGVNS. The CDR3 consists of 14 residues. Here the CDR3 DNA reads TGTGCCAGCGAGTTCTCCGGCAGCACAGATACGCAGTATTTT. This sequence encodes CASEFSGSTDTQYF.

This chain connects TRBV7-2 to TRBJ2-7; D possibly corresponds to TRBD1 (6 bases). This CDR3 spans 12 amino acids. Between the trimmed V and J ends, which lost 0 bases and 6 bases, there was a span of 6 bases. Germline assignment: CDR1 SGHTA and CDR2 FQGNSA. CDR3 nucleotide sequence: TGTGCCAGCAGCTTAGCAGGGGGCGAGCAGTACTTC. Residues: CASSLAGGEQYF.

This sequence joins TRBV5-1 and TRBJ2-3; no reliable D call. The CDR3 spans 14 residues. V was cut by 2 bases and J by 1 base, with 8 bases left in between. From germline, CDR1 is SGHRS and CDR2 YFSETQ. This CDR3 is CASSLGRGTDTQYF. CDR3 DNA: TGCGCCAGCAGCTTAGGCCGGGGCACAGATACGCAGTATTTT.

The genes are TRBV9 and TRBJ2-5; TRBD2 might be the D (6 bases). Looked up from germline, CDR1 is SGDLS and CDR2 is YYNGEE. The germline V and J ends were trimmed by 3 bases and 0 bases, with 9 bases remaining between them. This CDR3 is 14 amino acids long. The CDR3 sequence: CASSGGTYQETQYF. CDR3 DNA: TGTGCCAGCAGCGGCGGGACTTACCAAGAGACCCAGTACTTC.

The genes are TRBV7-2 and TRBJ2-7; tentative D call: TRBD2 (5 bases). Trimming pared 3 bases from V and 3 bases from J, leaving 6 bases between. The CDR3 consists of 12 residues. From germline, CDR1 is SGHTA and CDR2 FQGNSA. Here the CDR3 reads CASSFSGYEQYF. DNA of the CDR3: TGTGCCAGCAGCTTCAGCGGCTACGAGCAGTACTTC.

The V call is TRBV11-3, the J call TRBJ2-2, with TRBD2 matching over 9 bases. Trimming took 4 bases from V and 7 from J; bases not matched to a gene: 4. Germline CDR1 is SGHNT and CDR2 is YENEEA. The CDR3 runs 14 residues. The CDR3 reads CASSWLAGNGELFF. Here the CDR3 DNA reads TGTGCCAGCAGCTGGCTAGCGGGGAACGGGGAGCTGTTTTTT.

This clone was recorded once. The chain couples TRBV5-4 to TRBJ2-5; 8 nucleotides line up with TRBD1. The CDR3 extends over 15 amino acids. Trimming at V came to 1 base and at J to 0 bases, leaving 2 bases not matched to a gene. Germline-derived CDR1 and CDR2 are SGHNT and YYREEE (reference sequence). CDR3 residues: CASSLTGGDQETQYF. The DNA for the CDR3 is TGTGCCAGCAGCTTGACAGGGGGAGACCAAGAGACCCAGTACTTC.

V usage is TRBV18 and J usage is TRBJ2-7, with no clear D. The CDR3 extends over 12 amino acids. Between the trimmed V and J ends, which lost 5 bases and 4 bases, there was a span of 9 bases. From germline, CDR1 is KGHSH and CDR2 LQKENI. The CDR3 DNA reads as TGTGCCAGCTCAAGTTCTAGTTACGAGCAGTACTTC. Its translation: CASSSSSYEQYF. The entire variable domain, with the rest obtained from reference TRBV18 and TRBJ2-7, is as follows: NAGVMQNPRHLVRRRGQEARLRCSPMKGHSHVYWYRQLPEEGLKFMVYLQKENIIDESGMPKERFSAEFPKEGPSILRIQQVVRGDSAAYFCASSSSSYEQYFGPGTRLTVT.

This clone was counted only a few times. The chain carries TRBV25-1 and TRBJ2-7, with 8 bases matching TRBD2. Germline CDR1 reads MGHDK; CDR2 reads SYGVNS. There are 14 residues in the CDR3. The CDR3 sequence: CATIGGGLFGEQYF. The CDR3 coding sequence is TGTGCTACCATCGGGGGGGGTTTATTCGGCGAGCAGTACTTC.

This chain joins TRBV30 and TRBJ2-3, with 7 bases matching TRBD2. Germline CDR1 is GTSNPN and CDR2 is SVGIG (reference sequence). The junction had 10 bases not matched to a gene; V was cut back by 5 bases and J by 5 bases. The CDR3 totals 14 residues. The CDR3 nucleotides are TGTGCCTGGGGCCGACTAGCCCCTAGAGATACGCAGTATTTT. This sequence encodes CAWGRLAPRDTQYF.

The V call is TRBV27, the J call TRBJ1-1; D possibly corresponds to TRBD1 (5 bases). There are 13 residues in the CDR3. V lost 6 bases and J 10 bases, leaving 18 bases between the germline ends. The germline CDR1 and CDR2 sequences are MNHEY and SMNVEV (reference sequence). The CDR3, as DNA: TGTGCCAGCAGCTCGGCCCAAAGGGGCCCAGCTTTCTTT. Residues: CASSSAQRGPAFF.

V is TRBV5-1 and J is TRBJ2-7, with TRBD1 matching 10 bases. Per germline, CDR1 SGHRS and CDR2 YFSETQ. V shed 2 bases and J 6 bases; nucleotides not matched to a gene: 11. The CDR3 length is 16 residues. CDR3 protein: CASSFNPGQGTGEQYF. In nucleotides, the CDR3 is TGCGCCAGCAGCTTTAACCCGGGACAGGGGACAGGCGAGCAGTACTTC.

The gene calls are TRBV12-5 and TRBJ2-1, with D unclear. The CDR3 loop spans 9 amino acids. V lost 0 bases to trimming and J lost 13 bases, with 1 base between them. Germline V CDR1 and CDR2: LGHNT, FRNRAP. CDR3 in amino acids: CASGLVQFF. CDR3 in DNA: TGTGCTAGTGGTTTGGTACAGTTCTTC.

This chain uses TRBV6-1 with TRBJ2-1, with 14 bases matching TRBD2. V shed 8 bases and J 4 bases; nucleotides not matched to a gene: 4. This CDR3 contains 15 residues. The V gene's germline CDR1 is MNHNS and CDR2 SASEGT. The CDR3 bases are TGTGCCAGCGGAGGACTAGCGGGAGGATACAATGAGCAGTTCTTC. This gives the protein CASGGLAGGYNEQFF.

The chain uses TRBV9 and TRBJ2-7; D could derive from TRBD1 or TRBD2 (6 bases each). The CDR3 is made up of 14 amino acids. In germline, CDR1 is SGDLS, CDR2 YYNGEE. Trimming shortened V by 0 bases and J by 6 bases, and 13 bases separated the two germline ends. The CDR3 here is CASSVGPGAGEQYF. CDR3 sequence (DNA): TGTGCCAGCAGCGTAGGGCCGGGGGCCGGCGAGCAGTACTTC.

The CDR3 here is CASSLAGGEAFF. The DNA of the CDR3 is TGCGCCAGCAGCTTGGCCGGGGGTGAAGCTTTCTTT. The rearrangement uses TRBV5-1 and TRBJ1-1; D possibly corresponds to TRBD1 (5 bases). The ends were cut back, 0 bases at V and 7 bases at J, with 7 bases in the middle. Germline-derived CDR1 and CDR2 are SGHRS and YFSETQ. The CDR3 length is 12 residues.

For the CDR3, the DNA is TGTGCCAGCAGCTTTGGAATCGGGAAGAAAGATTCAGATACGCAGTATTTT. Translation: CASSFGIGKKDSDTQYF. The chain couples TRBV11-3 to TRBJ2-3; tentatively, D is TRBD2 (5 bases). Germline V gene lookup returns CDR1 SGHNT and CDR2 YENEEA. This CDR3 spans 17 amino acids. V was shortened by 3 bases and J by 4 bases, with 20 bases between the two germline ends.